This is a list of T cell receptor beta chains from one sample in a study of blood T cell repertoires in COVID-19. Some clones are missing from TCRdb's copy, which holds only in-frame ones; the method was immunoSEQ multiplex PCR. The sample consists of approximately 200,000 clones, around 89% of them appearing once. Input material: peripheral blood. The origin of the receptors is a woman aged 25 to 39 with acute or convalescent COVID-19. Each CDR3 is given with its conserved first and last residue. Fields, in order: J gene, CDR3 length, clone size, V gene, D gene, CDR3 DNA, CDR3 protein. D genes are given only for firm matches. Size is omitted from some rows. Given values are once, few, many or a class for expanded clones.

>TRBJ2-3|17|NA|TRBV4-2|TRBD2
TGTGCCAGCAGCCAAGATCTGACTAGCGACAGCACAGATACGCAGTATTTT
CASSQDLTSDSTDTQYF
>TRBJ2-7|19|NA|TRBV23-1|NA
TGCGCCAGCAGTCAACCGCGGGGTCCAGGAGGGCAAAGCTCCTACGAGCAGTACTTC
CASSQPRGPGGQSSYEQYF
>TRBJ1-1|12|NA|TRBV23-1|NA
TGCGCCAGGCTTGGGGAGGACACTGAAGCTTTCTTT
CARLGEDTEAFF
>TRBJ1-2|14|NA|TRBV7-2|NA
TGTGCCAGCAGAGAGGAAGGATGGGGGGATGGCTACACCTTC
CASREEGWGDGYTF
>TRBJ1-3|16|NA|TRBV11-2|NA
TGTGCCAGCAGCTTAGGGAGTCACCTCTCTGGAAACACCATATATTTT
CASSLGSHLSGNTIYF
>TRBJ2-7|12|NA|TRBV7-9|NA
TGTGCCAGCAGCTACACCTCCTACGAGCAGTACTTC
CASSYTSYEQYF
>TRBJ2-5|13|NA|TRBV5-8|TRBD1
TGTGCCAGCAGCTTACAGGGGTCAGAGACCCAGTACTTC
CASSLQGSETQYF
>TRBJ2-7|15|NA|TRBV5-1|TRBD2
TGCGCCAGCAGCTTGGAGGTAGCGGGAGGGTACGAGCAGTACTTC
CASSLEVAGGYEQYF
>TRBJ1-2|13|NA|TRBV5-6|NA
TGTGCCAGCAGCTTGCAGTATTCCAGTGGCTACACCTTC
CASSLQYSSGYTF
>TRBJ2-3|11|NA|TRBV25-1|NA
TGTGCCAGCCAGGTCGTAGATACGCAGTATTTT
CASQVVDTQYF
>TRBJ2-3|16|NA|TRBV11-2|TRBD1
TGTGCCAGCAGCTTGATGAGGACAGGGGGCATGAATACGCAGTATTTT
CASSLMRTGGMNTQYF
>TRBJ2-5|15|NA|TRBV28|NA
TGTGCCAGCAGTTCGGGGACACTCTACCAAGAGACCCAGTACTTC
CASSSGTLYQETQYF
>TRBJ1-5|12|NA|TRBV19|TRBD1
TGTGCCAAACAGGGGCAGGGTCAGCCCCAGCATTTT
CAKQGQGQPQHF
>TRBJ2-7|17|NA|TRBV11-3|TRBD2
TGTGCCAGCAGGCCGTCCCATTGGACTAGCCACTCCTACGAGCAGTACTTC
CASRPSHWTSHSYEQYF
>TRBJ1-1|11|NA|TRBV11-3|NA
TGTGCCATTGTGAGGGACACTGAAGCTTTCTTT
CAIVRDTEAFF
>TRBJ2-1|13|NA|TRBV7-7|TRBD2
TGTGCTAGCAGCTCAAGGCGGGAGGCTGAGCAGTTCTTC
CASSSRREAEQFF
>TRBJ1-2|11|NA|TRBV25-1|NA
TGTGCCAGCAGTGACCCCACTTCAAACACCTTC
CASSDPTSNTF
>TRBJ2-7|19|NA|TRBV29-1|TRBD2
TGCAGCGTTGTGTTCTCGTTAGCGGGAGGGCCCTTCAGCTCCTACGAGCAGTACTTC
CSVVFSLAGGPFSSYEQYF
>TRBJ2-2|15|few|TRBV6-2/TRBV6-3|NA
TGTGCCAGCAGTTACTCGACAGGACGTGACGGGGAGCTGTTTTTT
CASSYSTGRDGELFF
>TRBJ2-7|14|NA|TRBV6-6|NA
TGTGCCAGCAGTACGAACAGGGTGACCTACGAGCAGTACTTC
CASSTNRVTYEQYF
>TRBJ2-5|13|NA|TRBV7-7|NA
TGTGCTAGCAGCAAAGGGGAACAAGAGACCCAGTACTTC
CASSKGEQETQYF